This T cell receptor (beta chain) was profiled in a study of T cell responses to AZD1222 COVID-19 vaccine. Profiled with immunoSEQ multiplex PCR; TCRdb holds only in-frame clones, not every one. The sample lists 150,000 to 200,000 clones; around 92% were seen once. Study results and caveats: The reported proportion of spike-specific TCRs targeting unmutated variant regions was nearly half.

CDR1 and CDR2 (germline): MNHEY, SVGEGT. V was cut by 5 bases and J by 0 bases, with 8 bases left in between. This CDR3 region has 14 residues. To note about this clone: Its antigen is undetermined.

The sample in question was peripheral blood, obtained on day 0 of AZD1222 vaccination. The receptor was isolated from an adult in good health. This chain connects TRBV6-2 or TRBV6-3 to TRBJ1-3; D call uncertain. CDR3 protein: CASSRRRSGNTIYF. The CDR3 DNA sequence: TGTGCCAGCAGTCGACGGCGCTCTGGAAACACCATATATTTT.